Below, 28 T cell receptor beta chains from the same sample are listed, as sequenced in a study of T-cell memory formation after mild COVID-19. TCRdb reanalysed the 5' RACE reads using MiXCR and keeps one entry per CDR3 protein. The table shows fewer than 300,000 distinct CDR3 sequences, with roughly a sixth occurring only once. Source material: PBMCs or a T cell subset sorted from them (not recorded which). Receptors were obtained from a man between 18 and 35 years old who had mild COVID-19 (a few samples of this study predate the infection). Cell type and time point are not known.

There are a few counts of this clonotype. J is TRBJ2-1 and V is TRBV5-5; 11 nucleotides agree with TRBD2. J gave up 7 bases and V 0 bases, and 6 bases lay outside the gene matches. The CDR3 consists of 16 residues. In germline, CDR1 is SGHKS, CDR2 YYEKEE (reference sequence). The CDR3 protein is CASSLVLAGGGNEQFF. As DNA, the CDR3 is TGTGCCAGCAGCTTGGTCCTAGCGGGGGGCGGGAATGAGCAGTTCTTC.

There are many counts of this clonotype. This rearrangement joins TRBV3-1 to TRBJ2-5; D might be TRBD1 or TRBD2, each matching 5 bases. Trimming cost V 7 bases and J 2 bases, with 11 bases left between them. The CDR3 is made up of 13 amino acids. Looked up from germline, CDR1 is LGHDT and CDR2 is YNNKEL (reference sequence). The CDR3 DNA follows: TGTGCCAGCACCCTCGGGGCTCAAGAGACCCAGTACTTC. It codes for CASTLGAQETQYF.

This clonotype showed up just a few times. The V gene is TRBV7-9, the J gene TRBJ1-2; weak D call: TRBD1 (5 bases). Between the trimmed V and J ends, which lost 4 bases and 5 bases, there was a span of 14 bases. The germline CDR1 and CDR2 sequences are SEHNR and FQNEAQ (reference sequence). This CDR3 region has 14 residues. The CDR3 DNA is TGTGCCAGCAGCTCCCCGGGACGAGGATATGGCTACACCTTC. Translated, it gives CASSSPGRGYGYTF.

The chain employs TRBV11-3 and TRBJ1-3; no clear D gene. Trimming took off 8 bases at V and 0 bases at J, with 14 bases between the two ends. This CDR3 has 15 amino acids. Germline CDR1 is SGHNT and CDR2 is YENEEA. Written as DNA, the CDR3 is TGTGCCAGCCCGGGCCGGGTGAGCTCTGGAAACACCATATATTTT. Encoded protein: CASPGRVSSGNTIYF.

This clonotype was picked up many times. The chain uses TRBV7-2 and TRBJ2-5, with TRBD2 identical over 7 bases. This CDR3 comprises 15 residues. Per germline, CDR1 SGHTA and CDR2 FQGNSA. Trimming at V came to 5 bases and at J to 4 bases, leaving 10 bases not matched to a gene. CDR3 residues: CASSRVPTSVETQYF. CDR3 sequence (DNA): TGTGCCAGCAGCCGGGTTCCAACTAGCGTAGAGACCCAGTACTTC.

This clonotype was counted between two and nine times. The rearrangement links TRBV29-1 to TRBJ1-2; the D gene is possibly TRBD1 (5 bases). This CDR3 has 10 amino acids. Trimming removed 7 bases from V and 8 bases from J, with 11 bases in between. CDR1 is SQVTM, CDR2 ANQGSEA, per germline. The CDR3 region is CSAKGDGYTF. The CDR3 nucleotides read TGCAGCGCCAAAGGGGACGGCTACACCTTC.

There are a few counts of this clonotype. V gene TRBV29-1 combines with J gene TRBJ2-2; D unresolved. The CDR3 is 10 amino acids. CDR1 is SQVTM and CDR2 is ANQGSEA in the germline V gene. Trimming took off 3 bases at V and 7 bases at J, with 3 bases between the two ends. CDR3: CSVDNGELFF. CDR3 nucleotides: TGCAGCGTTGATAACGGGGAGCTGTTTTTT.

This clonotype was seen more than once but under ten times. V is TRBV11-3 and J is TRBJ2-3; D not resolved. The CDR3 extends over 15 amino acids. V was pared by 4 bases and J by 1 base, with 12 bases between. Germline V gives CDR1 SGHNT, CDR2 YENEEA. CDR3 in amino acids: CASSSNGRGTDTQYF. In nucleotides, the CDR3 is TGTGCCAGCAGCTCAAACGGCCGAGGCACAGATACGCAGTATTTT.

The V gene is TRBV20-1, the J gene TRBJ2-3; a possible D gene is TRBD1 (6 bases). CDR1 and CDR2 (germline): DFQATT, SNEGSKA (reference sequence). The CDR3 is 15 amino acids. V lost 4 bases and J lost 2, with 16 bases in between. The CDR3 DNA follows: TGCAGTGCTATCCTCCGGACAGTCAACACAGATACGCAGTATTTT. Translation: CSAILRTVNTDTQYF.

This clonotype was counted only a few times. CDR3 amino acids: CASSQGKGDRVNTEAFF. CDR3 coding DNA: TGCGCCAGCAGCCAAGGAAAAGGGGACAGGGTGAACACTGAAGCTTTCTTT. V usage is TRBV4-3 and J usage is TRBJ1-1; 9 nucleotides line up with TRBD1. There are 17 residues in the CDR3. CDR1 is LGHNA, CDR2 YSLEER, per germline. The junction had 6 bases not matched to a gene; V was cut back by 1 base and J by 0 bases.

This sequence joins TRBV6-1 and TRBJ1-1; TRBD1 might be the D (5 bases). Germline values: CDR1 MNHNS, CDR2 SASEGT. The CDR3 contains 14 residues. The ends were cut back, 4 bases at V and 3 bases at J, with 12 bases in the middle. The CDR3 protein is CASSVRVRDTEAFF. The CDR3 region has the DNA TGTGCCAGCAGTGTCAGGGTACGGGACACTGAAGCTTTCTTT.

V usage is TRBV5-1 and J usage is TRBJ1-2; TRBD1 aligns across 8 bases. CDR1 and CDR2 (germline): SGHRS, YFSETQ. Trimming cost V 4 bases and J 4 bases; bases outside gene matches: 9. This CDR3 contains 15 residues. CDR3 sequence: CASSPEDRVLYGYTF. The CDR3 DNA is TGCGCCAGCAGCCCCGAGGACAGGGTCCTCTATGGCTACACCTTC.

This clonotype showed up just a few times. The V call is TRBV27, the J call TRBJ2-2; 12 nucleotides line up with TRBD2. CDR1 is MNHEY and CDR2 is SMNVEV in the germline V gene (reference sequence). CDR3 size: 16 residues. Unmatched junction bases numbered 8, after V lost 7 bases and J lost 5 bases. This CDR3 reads CASTKGTSGFTGELFF. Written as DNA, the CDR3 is TGTGCCAGCACTAAAGGGACTAGCGGGTTTACCGGGGAGCTGTTTTTT.

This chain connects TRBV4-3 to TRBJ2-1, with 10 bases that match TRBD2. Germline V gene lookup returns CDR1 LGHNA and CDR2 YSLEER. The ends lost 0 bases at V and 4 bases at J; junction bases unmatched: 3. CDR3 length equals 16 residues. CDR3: CASSQEERGGYNEQFF. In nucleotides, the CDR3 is TGCGCCAGCAGCCAAGAAGAGCGGGGGGGTTACAATGAGCAGTTCTTC.

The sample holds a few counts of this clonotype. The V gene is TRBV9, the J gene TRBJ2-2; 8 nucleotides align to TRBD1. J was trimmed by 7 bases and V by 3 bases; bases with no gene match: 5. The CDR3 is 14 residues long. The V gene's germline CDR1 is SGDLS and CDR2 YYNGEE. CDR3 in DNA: TGTGCCAGCAGCGAACGGACAGGGCACGGGGAGCTGTTTTTT. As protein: CASSERTGHGELFF.

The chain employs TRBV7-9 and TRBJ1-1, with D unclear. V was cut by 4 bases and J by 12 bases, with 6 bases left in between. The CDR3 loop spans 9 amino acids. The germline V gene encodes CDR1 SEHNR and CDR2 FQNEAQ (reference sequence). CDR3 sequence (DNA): TGTGCCAGCAGCTCCGATTCTTTCTTT. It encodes CASSSDSFF.

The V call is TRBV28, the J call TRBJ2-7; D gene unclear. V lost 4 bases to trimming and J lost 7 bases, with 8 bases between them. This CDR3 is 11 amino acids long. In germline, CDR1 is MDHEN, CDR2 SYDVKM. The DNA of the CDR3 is TGTGCCAGCAGTTCCGTCTGGGAGCAGTACGTC. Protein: CASSSVWEQYV.

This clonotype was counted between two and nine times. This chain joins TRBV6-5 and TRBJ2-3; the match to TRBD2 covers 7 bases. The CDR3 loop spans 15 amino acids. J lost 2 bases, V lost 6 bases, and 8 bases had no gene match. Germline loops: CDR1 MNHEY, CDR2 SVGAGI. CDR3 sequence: CASSAYSGVTDTQYF. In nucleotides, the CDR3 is TGTGCCAGCAGCGCGTACAGCGGGGTCACAGATACGCAGTATTTT.

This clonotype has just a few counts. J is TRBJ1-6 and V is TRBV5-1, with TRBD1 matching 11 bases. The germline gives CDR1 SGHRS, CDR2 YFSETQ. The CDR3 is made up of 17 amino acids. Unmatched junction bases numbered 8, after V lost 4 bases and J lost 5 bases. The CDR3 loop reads CASSRTGGTVDNSPLHF. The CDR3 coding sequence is TGCGCCAGCAGCCGGACAGGGGGCACGGTCGATAATTCACCCCTCCACTTT.

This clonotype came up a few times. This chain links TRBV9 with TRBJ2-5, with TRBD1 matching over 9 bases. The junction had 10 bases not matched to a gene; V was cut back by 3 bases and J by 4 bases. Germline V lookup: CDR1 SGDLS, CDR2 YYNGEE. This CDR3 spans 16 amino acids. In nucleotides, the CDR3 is TGTGCCAGCAGCGAGGGACAGGGAAGGGAATTAGAGACCCAGTACTTC. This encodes CASSEGQGRELETQYF.

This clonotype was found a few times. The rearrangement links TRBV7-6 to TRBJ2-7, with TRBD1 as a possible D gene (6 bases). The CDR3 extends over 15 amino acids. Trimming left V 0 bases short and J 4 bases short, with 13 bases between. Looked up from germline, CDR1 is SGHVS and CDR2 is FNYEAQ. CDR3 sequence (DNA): TGTGCCAGCAGCTTAGCGGGGGCCCCCCAGTACGAGCAGTACTTC. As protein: CASSLAGAPQYEQYF.

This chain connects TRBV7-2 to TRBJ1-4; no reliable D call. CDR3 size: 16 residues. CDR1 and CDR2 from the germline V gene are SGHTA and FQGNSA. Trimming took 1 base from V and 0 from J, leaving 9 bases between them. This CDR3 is CASSLGTFATNEKLFF. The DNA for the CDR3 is TGTGCCAGCAGCTTAGGCACTTTTGCAACTAATGAAAAACTGTTTTTT.

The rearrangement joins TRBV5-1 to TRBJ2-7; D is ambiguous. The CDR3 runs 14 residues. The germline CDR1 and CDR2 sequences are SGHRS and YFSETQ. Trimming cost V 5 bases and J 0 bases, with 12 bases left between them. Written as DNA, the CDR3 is TGCGCCAGCAGTAGCAGCTTTTCCTCCTACGAGCAGTACTTC. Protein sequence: CASSSSFSSYEQYF. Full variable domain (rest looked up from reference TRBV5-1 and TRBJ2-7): KAGVTQTPRYLIKTRGQQVTLSCSPISGHRSVSWYQQTPGQGLQFLFEYFSETQRNKGNFPGRFSGRQFSNSRSEMNVSTLELGDSALYLCASSSSFSSYEQYFGPGTRLTVT.

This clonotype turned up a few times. The CDR3 region is CASSNLQGWDIQYF. CDR3 DNA: TGTGCCAGCAGCAACTTACAGGGATGGGACATTCAGTACTTC. The chain has TRBV5-6 and TRBJ2-4, with D tentatively TRBD1 (6 bases). The CDR3 is 14 residues long. Per germline, CDR1 SGHDT and CDR2 YYEEEE. The V end lost 4 bases, the J end lost 8 bases, and 16 bases lay between the germline ends.

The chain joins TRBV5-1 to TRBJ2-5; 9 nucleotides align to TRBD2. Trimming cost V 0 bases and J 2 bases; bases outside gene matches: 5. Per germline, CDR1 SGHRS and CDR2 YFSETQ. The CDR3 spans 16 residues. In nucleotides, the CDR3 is TGCGCCAGCAGCTTGGAGGCTAGCGGGGTACAAGAGACCCAGTACTTC. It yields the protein CASSLEASGVQETQYF.

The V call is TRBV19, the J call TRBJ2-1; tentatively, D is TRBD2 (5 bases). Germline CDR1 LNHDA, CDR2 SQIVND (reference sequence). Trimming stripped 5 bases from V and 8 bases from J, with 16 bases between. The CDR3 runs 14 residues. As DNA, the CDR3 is TGTGCCAGTAGTCTGGTCTTGGTGCGGGATGAGCAGTTCTTC. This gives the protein CASSLVLVRDEQFF.

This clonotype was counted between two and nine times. CDR3 protein: CASSPLRSGQQETQYF. The CDR3 nucleotides read TGTGCCAGCAGCCCTCTCAGGAGTGGGCAGCAAGAGACCCAGTACTTC. The chain couples TRBV7-9 to TRBJ2-5; no definite D call. CDR3 size: 16 residues. Per germline, CDR1 SEHNR and CDR2 FQNEAQ (reference sequence). Trimming shortened V by 5 bases and J by 2 bases, and 18 bases separated the two germline ends.

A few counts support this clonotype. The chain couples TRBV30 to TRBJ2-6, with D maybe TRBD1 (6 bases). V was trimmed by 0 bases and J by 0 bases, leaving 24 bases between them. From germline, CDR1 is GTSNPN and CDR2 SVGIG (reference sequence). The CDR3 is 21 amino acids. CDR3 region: CAWSVVATGWLQSSGANVLTF. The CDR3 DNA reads TGTGCCTGGAGTGTAGTGGCTACAGGGTGGCTGCAGTCCTCTGGGGCCAACGTCCTGACTTTC.